These 28 T cell receptor beta chains share one sample of origin, sequenced in a study of blood T cell repertoires in COVID-19 (dated by TCRdb to 2019 to 2021). The library was generated by the immunoSEQ multiplex PCR assay. TCRdb retrieved this table from immuneACCESS and kept in-frame rearrangements only. Not all clones are present; in checked studies, unresolved V genes account for under half, and no reason is known for the remainder. The sample data list 200,000 to 250,000 clones, and about four fifths of these were observed just once. The ten largest clones represent 3.5% to 4% of the sample. The specimen sequenced was peripheral blood. The source is a woman of 80 years or more with acute or convalescent COVID-19.

A word on this clone: An end of the junction does not agree with germline; a read error may underlie this. The same CDR3 can be traced to other DNA sequences in this sample. The chain links TRBV4-3 to TRBJ2-1; 10 positions match TRBD2. Germline CDR1 and CDR2: LGHNA and YSLEER. The CDR3 loop spans 17 amino acids. The CDR3 is CASSQDLAGGRNNEQFF. CDR3 nucleotides: TGCGCCAGCAGCCAAGACTTAGCGGGGGGTAGGAACAATGAGCAATTCTTC.

There are a few counts of this clone. The chain's CDR3 is CAWDRSNTEAFF. In nucleotides, the CDR3 is TGTGCCTGGGACAGGTCAAACACTGAAGCTTTCTTT. The chain couples TRBV30 to TRBJ1-1, with D possibly matching TRBD1 (6 bases). Germline V lookup: CDR1 GTSNPN, CDR2 SVGIG (reference sequence). Trimming took off 5 bases at V and 2 bases at J, with 9 bases between the two ends. The CDR3 has 12 residues.

This chain joins TRBV7-2 and TRBJ2-5; 9 bases are a match to TRBD1. After removal of 1 base from V and 5 bases from J, the junction contained 8 bases not matched to a gene. CDR3 size: 16 residues. In germline, CDR1 is SGHTA, CDR2 FQGNSA. CDR3 sequence: CASSLGVGQGRETQYF. CDR3 nucleotides: TGTGCCAGCAGCTTAGGCGTAGGACAGGGGCGGGAGACCCAGTACTTC. The entire variable domain, with the rest obtained from reference TRBV7-2 and TRBJ2-5, is as follows: GAGVSQSPSNKVTEKGKDVELRCDPISGHTALYWYRQSLGQGLEFLIYFQGNSAPDKSGLPSDRFSAERTGGSVSTLTIQRTQQEDSAVYLCASSLGVGQGRETQYFGPGTRLLVL.

The chain links TRBV6-5 to TRBJ1-2; TRBD1 matches 9 bases. V trimming: 6 bases; J trimming: 7 bases; junction bases outside the gene matches: 9. The V gene's germline CDR1 is MNHEY and CDR2 SVGAGI. The CDR3 has 14 amino acids. CDR3 loop: CASSRQGQGGGYTF. CDR3 bases: TGTGCCAGCAGCCGCCAGGGACAGGGAGGTGGCTACACCTTC.

The genes are TRBV6-5 and TRBJ2-3; TRBD1 aligns across 10 bases. The CDR3 is 15 amino acids. The V and J ends lost 7 bases and 2 bases, in that order; junction bases with no gene match: 6. CDR1 and CDR2 (germline): MNHEY, SVGAGI. As DNA, the CDR3 is TGTGCCAGCAAATTTGGACAGGGGGTCACAGATACGCAGTATTTT. Translating it yields CASKFGQGVTDTQYF.

The CDR3 sequence is CASRRTSSTDTQYF. The CDR3 nucleotides read TGTGCCAGCAGGCGGACTAGTAGCACAGATACGCAGTATTTT. The V gene is TRBV2, the J gene TRBJ2-3, with 7 positions matching TRBD2. The length of the CDR3 is 14 residues. Trimming cost V 6 bases and J 0 bases; bases outside gene matches: 3. Per germline, CDR1 SNHLY and CDR2 FYNNEI.

This chain joins TRBV19 and TRBJ1-6; D is unclear. From germline, CDR1 is LNHDA and CDR2 SQIVND (reference sequence). This CDR3 has 17 residues. V lost 6 bases, J lost 2 bases, and 17 bases lay in between. CDR3 amino acids: CASSGKTGGTYNSPLHF. The CDR3 region has the DNA TGTGCCAGTAGCGGAAAGACGGGAGGTACCTATAATTCACCCCTCCACTTT.

Written as DNA, the CDR3 is TGTGCCAGCAGCTTGGAATCTCGGGATAATTCACCCCTCCACTTT. It is translated as CASSLESRDNSPLHF. The chain couples TRBV5-4 to TRBJ1-6, with D hard to call. The ends were cut back, 0 bases at V and 5 bases at J, with 9 bases in the middle. Germline V CDR1 and CDR2: SGHNT, YYREEE (reference sequence). The CDR3 length is 15 residues.

This chain links TRBV5-1 with TRBJ2-3, with D perhaps TRBD2 (6 bases). The CDR3 runs 12 residues. The V and J ends lost 0 bases and 10 bases respectively, with 9 bases between them. CDR1 and CDR2 (germline): SGHRS, YFSETQ. CDR3 protein: CASSLDGGSQYF. The CDR3 bases are TGCGCCAGCAGCTTGGATGGGGGGTCGCAGTATTTT.

This clone was observed a few times. The genes are TRBV3-1 (or the pseudogene TRBV3-2) and TRBJ2-1, with D unclear. V lost 2 bases and J 12 bases, leaving 14 bases between the germline ends. Germline CDR1 LGHDT, CDR2 YNNKEL (reference sequence). The CDR3 sequence is 13 residues long. The CDR3 coding sequence is TGTGCCAGCAGCCAATTAACAGTTTTGGGGCAGTTCTTC. This codes for CASSQLTVLGQFF.

This clone was recorded a few times. The chain combines TRBV7-2 with TRBJ1-1; D uncertain. The CDR3 is 14 residues long. Deletions cut 3 bases from V and 6 bases from J, with 14 bases between. The V gene's germline CDR1 is SGHTA and CDR2 FQGNSA. In nucleotides, the CDR3 is TGTGCCAGCAGCTTGGGAGGGATTGTAGCTGAAGCTTTCTTT. As protein: CASSLGGIVAEAFF.

The gene calls are TRBV7-3 and TRBJ1-1; D is unresolved. CDR3 length: 16 amino acids. The ends were cut back, 5 bases at V and 3 bases at J, with 19 bases in the middle. Germline values: CDR1 SGHTA, CDR2 FQGTGA. The CDR3 nucleotides read TGTGCCAGCAGCCTGTTCGGGAAGCCGACTCACACTGAAGCTTTCTTT. Its protein product is CASSLFGKPTHTEAFF.

This clone came up a few times. V usage is TRBV7-2 and J usage is TRBJ1-1; no clear D gene. The CDR3 loop spans 14 amino acids. CDR1 and CDR2 (germline): SGHTA, FQGNSA. V lost 3 bases and J 0 bases, leaving 8 bases between the germline ends. The CDR3 DNA sequence: TGTGCCAGCAGCTTTGGACTCATGAACACTGAAGCTTTCTTT. It codes for CASSFGLMNTEAFF.

This chain joins TRBV5-1 and TRBJ1-2, with TRBD1 identical over 11 bases. The germline V gene has CDR1 SGHRS and CDR2 YFSETQ. V shed 2 bases and J 8 bases; nucleotides not matched to a gene: 8. CDR3 length: 15 amino acids. The CDR3 coding sequence is TGCGCCAGCAGCTTCTCCGGGACAGGGGGACAGGGCTACACCTTC. This gives the protein CASSFSGTGGQGYTF.

The CDR3 protein is CASSIGQTDTQYF. The CDR3, as DNA: TGCGCCAGCAGCATTGGACAGACAGATACGCAGTATTTT. J is TRBJ2-3 and V is TRBV5-1; D is perhaps TRBD1 (6 bases). The CDR3 totals 13 residues. Germline CDR1 is SGHRS and CDR2 is YFSETQ. Trimming pared 4 bases from V and 3 bases from J, leaving 9 bases between.

The chain joins TRBV11-3 to TRBJ2-5; TRBD1 agrees at 7 bases. CDR1 and CDR2 (germline): SGHNT, YENEEA. After removal of 4 bases from V and 0 bases from J, the junction contained 5 bases not matched to a gene. This CDR3 is 15 amino acids long. The DNA of the CDR3 is TGTGCCAGCAGCTCCTTGGACAGGTACCAAGAGACCCAGTACTTC. Its protein is CASSSLDRYQETQYF.

The chain uses TRBV28 and TRBJ1-1, with D perhaps TRBD1 (6 bases). Germline lookup yields CDR1 MDHEN and CDR2 SYDVKM. The CDR3 length is 14 residues. The V end lost 8 bases, the J end lost 8 bases, and 21 bases lay between the germline ends. CDR3 amino acids: CASARTGWRLEAFF. Here the CDR3 DNA reads TGTGCCAGCGCCCGAACAGGGTGGCGACTCGAAGCTTTCTTT.

V and J are TRBV6-6 and TRBJ2-7; 7 bases line up with TRBD2. The CDR3 runs 12 residues. V was pared by 0 bases and J by 11 bases, with 4 bases of the junction left unmatched. The germline V gene encodes CDR1 MNHNY and CDR2 SVGAGI (reference sequence). CDR3 sequence reads: CASSYSRGGEYF. CDR3 coding DNA: TGTGCCAGCAGTTACTCCCGGGGAGGGGAGTACTTC.

The chain links TRBV5-4 to TRBJ1-2, with no clear D. This CDR3 has 14 amino acids. Trimming left V 1 base short and J 1 base short, with 8 bases between. Germline values: CDR1 SGHNT, CDR2 YYREEE (reference sequence). CDR3 bases: TGTGCCAGCAGCTTGAGCGGTGGTAACTATGGCTACACCTTC. Its translation is CASSLSGGNYGYTF.

This clone was counted a few times. The gene calls are TRBV27 and TRBJ1-5; 11 bases are shared with TRBD1. Per germline, CDR1 MNHEY and CDR2 SMNVEV (reference sequence). After removal of 5 bases from V and 6 bases from J, the junction contained 6 bases not matched to a gene. There are 15 residues in the CDR3. The CDR3 DNA sequence: TGTGCCAGCAGTCAAGGGACAGGGGGAAGTCAGCCCCAGCATTTT. Protein sequence: CASSQGTGGSQPQHF.

The chain employs TRBV2 and TRBJ2-7; TRBD2 agrees at 7 bases. The germline gives CDR1 SNHLY, CDR2 FYNNEI. The CDR3 has 12 amino acids. V lost 8 bases and J lost 5; bases outside the gene matches: 6. CDR3 loop: CASGAGRDEQYF. The CDR3 coding sequence is TGTGCCAGCGGAGCGGGACGAGACGAGCAGTACTTC. The full variable domain, completed using reference TRBV2 and TRBJ2-7, is EPEVTQTPSHQVTQMGQEVILRCVPISNHLYFYWYRQILGQKVEFLVSFYNNEISEKSEIFDDQFSVERPDGSNFTLKIRSTKLEDSAMYFCASGAGRDEQYFGPGTRLTVT.

The gene calls are TRBV3-1 (or the pseudogene TRBV3-2) and TRBJ1-5; D uncertain. The CDR3 spans 18 residues. The V end lost 1 base, the J end lost 0 bases, and 16 bases lay between the germline ends. Germline V gene lookup returns CDR1 LGHDT and CDR2 YNNKEL (reference sequence). CDR3: CASSQGYGRGYSNQPQHF. CDR3 nucleotide sequence: TGTGCCAGCAGCCAAGGATACGGTCGGGGATATAGCAATCAGCCCCAGCATTTT.

J is TRBJ2-1 and V is TRBV20-1, with 7 bases lining up with TRBD1. The V gene end was trimmed by 3 bases and the J gene end by 7 bases; junction bases not matched to a gene: 6. The germline gives CDR1 DFQATT, CDR2 SNEGSKA (reference sequence). This CDR3 contains 13 residues. In DNA, the CDR3 is TGCAGTGCTAGTGACAGGGCAGGGAATGAGCAGTTCTTC. Translating it yields CSASDRAGNEQFF.

As for this clone: The junction does not match germline at one end; this may be a read error. The chain carries TRBV14 and TRBJ2-1, with TRBD2 matching over 10 bases. The CDR3 totals 16 residues. CDR1 and CDR2 from the germline V gene are SGHDN and FVKESK. The CDR3 sequence: CASSQASGGSNNEQFF. CDR3 bases: TGTGCCAGCAGCCAGGCTAGCGGGGGCTCCAACAATGAGCAGTTCTTC. Together with reference TRBV14 and TRBJ2-1, the CDR3 gives the full variable domain: EAGVTQFPSHSVIEKGQTVTLRCDPISGHDNLYWYRRVMGKEIKFLLHFVKESKQDESGMPNNRFLAERTGGTYSTLKVQPAELEDSGVYFCASSQASGGSNNEQFFGPGTRLTVL.

This clone appeared a few times. The rearrangement uses TRBV27 and TRBJ1-2, with a weak D call TRBD1 (5 bases). The CDR3 runs 13 residues. The germline gives CDR1 MNHEY, CDR2 SMNVEV (reference sequence). Deletions cut 0 bases from V and 6 bases from J, with 8 bases between. The CDR3 sequence: CASSLSQGHGYTF. CDR3 bases: TGTGCCAGCAGTTTATCGCAGGGTCATGGCTACACCTTC.

The CDR3 region has the DNA TGTGCCTCGGGGGACAGCAATCAGCCCCAGCATTTT. Translated, it gives CASGDSNQPQHF. The chain couples TRBV10-3 to TRBJ1-5; tentatively, D is TRBD1 (5 bases). Trimming pared 11 bases from V and 1 base from J, leaving 9 bases between. This CDR3 is 12 amino acids long. The germline V gene encodes CDR1 ENHRY and CDR2 SYGVKD.

The J gene is TRBJ1-2, the V gene TRBV27, with TRBD1 matching 7 bases. Germline V gene lookup returns CDR1 MNHEY and CDR2 SMNVEV (reference sequence). The CDR3 spans 16 residues. J lost 5 bases, V lost 6 bases, and 15 bases had no gene match. CDR3 coding DNA: TGTGCCAGCAGGCCTATGACCGGGACAGCGCCTTATGGCTACACCTTC. This encodes CASRPMTGTAPYGYTF.

The chain is built from TRBV4-1 and TRBJ2-5, with a possible D match to TRBD1 (5 bases). The CDR3 is 15 residues long. V lost 0 bases and J lost 9, with 17 bases in between. The germline CDR1 and CDR2 sequences are MGHRA and YSYEKL. The CDR3: CASSQEGVGRVAQYF. CDR3 nucleotides: TGCGCCAGCAGCCAAGAAGGAGTTGGCAGGGTGGCCCAGTACTTC.